These T cell receptor beta chains were read from a single sample in a study of cytomegalovirus exposure and HLA in healthy donors. Only in-frame clones appear in the TCRdb table, and some are missing; sequencing was by immunoSEQ multiplex PCR. Here the sample spans roughly 140,000 clones, around 79% being singletons. The specimen was PBMCs. The source is a man aged 18 to 35 in good health and CMV-seronegative. Each CDR3 is given with its conserved first and last residue. The D gene is left open where the match is weak. Clone size appears in some rows only: once, few, many, or a class for an expanded clone.

>TRBD2|NA|TRBJ2-1|TRBV19
CASSIGFRGGSSDNEQFF
TGTGCCAGTAGTATTGGGTTTCGTGGCGGGAGCTCTGACAATGAGCAGTTCTTC
>NA|NA|TRBJ1-1|TRBV10-3
CAISTGVTEAFF
TGTGCCATCAGTACGGGTGTCACTGAAGCTTTCTTT
>NA|NA|TRBJ1-1|TRBV6-5
CASSYSYFRANTEAFF
TGTGCCAGCAGTTACTCTTATTTCAGGGCAAACACTGAAGCTTTCTTT
>NA|many|TRBJ2-5|TRBV5-1
CASRRGTQETQYF
TGCGCCAGCAGGCGCGGGACCCAAGAGACCCAGTACTTC
>TRBD1|NA|TRBJ2-7|TRBV15
CATSRDRGNYEQYF
TGTGCCACCAGCAGAGACAGGGGGAACTACGAGCAGTACTTC
>TRBD2|NA|TRBJ2-1|TRBV7-9
CASSLGGDYNEQFF
TGTGCCAGCAGCCTCGGGGGGGACTACAATGAGCAGTTCTTC
>TRBD2|NA|TRBJ2-2|TRBV5-1
CASSFTSGRAGELFF
TGCGCCAGCAGCTTCACTAGCGGGAGGGCCGGGGAGCTGTTTTTT
>TRBD1|NA|TRBJ1-1|TRBV2
CASKGAPMNTEAFF
TGTGCCAGCAAGGGGGCGCCAATGAACACTGAAGCTTTCTTT
>TRBD2|NA|TRBJ2-7|TRBV4-3
CASSQSSGRGTYEQYF
TGCGCCAGCAGCCAATCTAGCGGGAGGGGTACCTACGAGCAGTACTTC
>NA|NA|TRBJ1-1|TRBV7-6
CASSPSPNTEAFF
TGTGCCAGCAGCCCTAGTCCGAACACTGAAGCTTTCTTT
>NA|NA|TRBJ2-5|TRBV5-4
CASSPTSSEETQYF
TGTGCCAGCAGCCCCACTAGCTCTGAAGAGACCCAGTACTTC
>TRBD2|NA|TRBJ2-2|TRBV7-7
CASSPTPGAGVTTGELFF
TGTGCCAGCAGCCCAACGCCGGGAGCGGGAGTAACCACCGGGGAGCTGTTTTTT
>NA|NA|TRBJ1-2|TRBV6-4
CASPDLGFRNYGYTF
TGTGCCAGTCCGGATCTGGGTTTCAGGAACTATGGCTACACCTTC
>TRBD2|once|TRBJ2-3|TRBV30
CAQRGGSGITDTQYF
TGTGCCCAAAGGGGTGGTAGCGGGATTACAGATACGCAGTATTTT
>NA|NA|TRBJ2-2|TRBV7-9
CASSPGQGTTGELFF
TGTGCCAGCAGCCCAGGGCAGGGTACGACCGGGGAGCTGTTTTTT
>NA|once|TRBJ1-1|TRBV7-2
CAGGRDQNTEAFF
TGTGCCGGGGGGAGAGACCAGAACACTGAAGCTTTCTTT
>TRBD2|few|TRBJ2-7|TRBV6-1
CASTLAGVMDEQYF
TGTGCCAGCACCCTAGCGGGAGTAATGGACGAGCAGTACTTC
>TRBD2|NA|TRBJ2-7|TRBV13
CASSSGATSGAYEQYF
TGTGCCAGCAGCTCGGGGGCGACTAGCGGGGCATACGAGCAGTACTTC
>NA|NA|TRBJ1-4|TRBV7-9
CASSFGQGTRSLFF
TGTGCCAGCAGCTTTGGGCAGGGGACCCGTTCACTGTTTTTT
>TRBD2|NA|TRBJ2-7|TRBV25-1
CASSEGGTYEQYF
TGTGCCAGCAGTGAGGGGGGGACCTACGAGCAGTACTTC
>NA|few|TRBJ2-5|TRBV7-2
CASSLGVSTGETQYF
TGTGCCAGCAGCTTAGGGGTGTCGACGGGGGAGACCCAGTACTTC
>NA|NA|TRBJ2-1|TRBV7-9
CASSLARYEQFF
TGTGCCAGCAGCTTAGCGCGATATGAGCAGTTCTTC
>NA|NA|TRBJ2-7|TRBV7-2
CASSFGGGAYDHKVEYF
NA
>TRBD1|NA|TRBJ1-6|TRBV7-8
CASSSDRGPNSPLHF
TGTGCCAGCAGCTCTGACAGGGGGCCTAATTCACCCCTCCACTTT
>NA|NA|TRBJ2-1|TRBV6-5
CASSLSLAAYNEQFF
TGTGCCAGCAGTTTATCACTAGCAGCTTACAATGAGCAGTTCTTC
>TRBD2|NA|TRBJ2-5|TRBV19
CASSVLLAGPTRSAQYF
TGTGCCAGTAGTGTACTACTAGCGGGACCGACCCGGTCGGCCCAGTACTTC
>TRBD1|NA|TRBJ2-1|TRBV27
CASSLSGTGMGNEQFF
TGTGCCAGCAGTTTGTCCGGGACAGGGATGGGGAATGAGCAGTTCTTC
>NA|few|TRBJ2-5|TRBV19
CASSPDRLRAQYF
TGTGCCAGTAGCCCCGACAGGCTAAGGGCCCAGTACTTC
>TRBD2|NA|TRBJ2-7|TRBV2
CASSIRGGGSGGEQYF
TGTGCCAGCAGTATAAGAGGGGGAGGTAGCGGGGGTGAGCAGTACTTC
>NA|NA|TRBJ1-2|TRBV7-8
CASSLGTPSNYGYTF
TGTGCCAGCAGCCTCGGGACACCATCTAACTATGGCTACACCTTC